One and the same sample provided the 10 T cell receptor beta chains below, sequenced in a study of blood T cell repertoires in COVID-19. TCRdb's copy holds only in-frame clones and misses some; the assay was immunoSEQ multiplex PCR. In the table there are about 210,000 clones, around 88% of which are singletons. What was sequenced was peripheral blood. All receptors come from a man aged 45 to 65 with active or convalescent COVID-19.

The chain combines TRBV3-1 (or the pseudogene TRBV3-2) with TRBJ2-7; perhaps TRBD1 as D (6 bases). Germline values: CDR1 LGHDT, CDR2 YNNKEL (reference sequence). The V end lost 5 bases, the J end lost 1 base, and 15 bases lay between the germline ends. CDR3 length equals 15 residues. The CDR3 nucleotides are TGTGCCAGCAGCTTAAGGGCAGGACAGTCCTACGAGCAGTACTTC. Translation gives CASSLRAGQSYEQYF.

The CDR3 DNA is TGTGCCAGCAGCTTAGTGGCGGGCACAGATACGCAGTATTTT. This translates into CASSLVAGTDTQYF. The rearrangement links TRBV11-3 to TRBJ2-3; no reliable D call. Germline CDR1 is SGHNT and CDR2 is YENEEA. The CDR3 covers 14 residues. V was shortened by 1 base and J by 1 base, with 6 bases between the two germline ends.

The rearrangement joins TRBV28 to TRBJ2-1, with 12 bases matching TRBD2. The CDR3 is 17 amino acids. The germline V gene has CDR1 MDHEN and CDR2 SYDVKM. Losses at the gene ends were 7 bases for V and 3 bases for J; bases not matched to a gene: 10. CDR3 residues: CASTTGQGLAGYNEQFF. CDR3 coding DNA: TGTGCCAGCACCACGGGACAGGGACTAGCGGGCTACAATGAGCAGTTCTTC.

The J gene is TRBJ1-2, the V gene TRBV28; 10 nucleotides match TRBD1. CDR1 and CDR2 from the germline V gene are MDHEN and SYDVKM. The CDR3 consists of 14 residues. V gave up 5 bases and J gave up 7 bases; unmatched junction bases: 7. As DNA, the CDR3 is TGTGCCAGCAGTCCTGACAGGGGGCTGGCTGGCTACACCTTC. It is translated as CASSPDRGLAGYTF.

DNA of the CDR3: TGTGCCAGCAGTTCCCGGGAGCAGCGTGGCTACACCTTC. The encoded protein is CASSSREQRGYTF. The chain uses TRBV12-3 or TRBV12-4 and TRBJ1-2; D gene ambiguous. This CDR3 has 13 amino acids. V lost 4 bases to trimming and J lost 7 bases, with 13 bases between them.

The rearrangement joins TRBV11-2 to TRBJ2-3; D is uncertain. The germline V and J ends were trimmed by 5 bases and 0 bases, with 3 bases remaining between them. CDR1 is SGHAT and CDR2 is FQNNGV in the germline V gene. This CDR3 is built from 12 residues. CDR3 bases: TGTGCCAGCAGCCGTAGCACAGATACGCAGTATTTT. Protein sequence: CASSRSTDTQYF.

J is TRBJ2-3 and V is TRBV10-1; 10 nucleotides align to TRBD2. CDR1 and CDR2 (germline): WNHNN, SYGVQD (reference sequence). This CDR3 has 18 amino acids. Losses at the gene ends were 2 bases for V and 4 bases for J; bases not matched to a gene: 12. CDR3 nucleotide sequence: TGCGCCAGCAGTGAGAGCCCTAGCGGGGGAACTTCAGCAGATACGCAGTATTTT. Amino acids: CASSESPSGGTSADTQYF.

The chain uses TRBV5-1 and TRBJ2-2, with TRBD2 matching 11 bases. Germline V gives CDR1 SGHRS, CDR2 YFSETQ. The CDR3 is made up of 14 amino acids. V was clipped by 5 bases and J by 7 bases; unmatched bases: 4. For the CDR3, the DNA is TGCGCCAGCAGACTAGCGGGAGAGAACGGGGAGCTGTTTTTT. Amino acid sequence: CASRLAGENGELFF.

DNA of the CDR3: TGCGCCAGCAGCCCCGGGGACAGGGAGACCGGGGAGCTGTTTTTT. This encodes CASSPGDRETGELFF. J is TRBJ2-2 and V is TRBV5-1, with 9 positions matching TRBD1. V dropped 4 bases and J dropped 5; count of bases not matched to a gene: 6. The germline V gene has CDR1 SGHRS and CDR2 YFSETQ. The CDR3 runs 15 residues.

The CDR3, as DNA: TGCAGCGTGGGCGGATTCGGGGGGGAATCTTTCTTT. Amino acids: CSVGGFGGESFF. The chain recombines TRBV29-1 with TRBJ1-1, with D possibly being TRBD1 (5 bases). The CDR3 is 12 residues long. In germline, CDR1 is SQVTM, CDR2 ANQGSEA. V was shortened by 6 bases and J by 12 bases, with 20 bases between the two germline ends.